The present entry profiles one T cell receptor beta chain with its context. Assay: immunoSEQ multiplex PCR; the TCRdb copy retains only in-frame clones and omits some. The profile shows approximately 180,000 clones, approximately 94% of them singletons. This sample stems from a study of T cell responses to AZD1222 COVID-19 vaccine. V lost 2 bases and J lost 8, with 15 bases in between. The CDR3 is made up of 14 amino acids. The germline V gene encodes CDR1 SGHTA and CDR2 FQGTGA. The TCR was taken from an adult who received the MenACWY meningococcal vaccine as a control. The J gene is TRBJ1-2, the V gene TRBV7-3, with a weak D call TRBD1 (6 bases). The sequenced sample was peripheral blood, obtained 28 days after the second dose of the MenACWY control vaccine. The CDR3 nucleotides read TGTGCCAGCAGCTTATTGCGGGGGCAGGAAGGCTACACCTTC. It encodes CASSLLRGQEGYTF.